The clone carrying this T cell receptor (beta chain) was picked up a small number of times. Previously reported methods and listed TCR primers produced the bulk TCR libraries. TCRdb re-derived calls from the PCR reads in MiXCR, one entry per CDR3 protein. The sample lists 600,000 to 650,000 distinct CDR3 sequences, around 20% occurring once. The data originate from a study of molecular identifiers for immune sequencing clone quantification. In the sort, naive CD8 T cells were defined as CD8+CD4-CCR7+CD45RA+. Specimen: naive CD8+ T cells from blood, with Jurkat cell RNA spiked in. Subset of the sample: FACS-sorted CD8+CD4-CCR7+CD45RA+ naive T cells. The TCR was taken from a human donor in good health. Some libraries in this study had Jurkat cell RNA spiked in.

The DNA for the CDR3 is TGTGCCAGCAGTTCGGTAGAAGGGGGTGAGCAGTTCTTC. Protein sequence: CASSSVEGGEQFF. The rearrangement uses TRBV12-3 or TRBV12-4 and TRBJ2-1; tentative D call: TRBD1 (6 bases). V lost 4 bases and J 9 bases, leaving 13 bases between the germline ends. The CDR3 extends over 13 amino acids.